Presented here are 30 T cell receptor beta chains from one specimen sequenced in a study of siplizumab effects on memory and regulatory T cells. Repertoires were generated with immunoSEQ multiplex PCR, while TCRdb's copy carries only in-frame clones and drops some. The profile shows 100,000 to 120,000 clones, roughly 89% of them singletons. The sequencing sample was made of CD4+ T cells sorted from blood. These receptors were obtained from a human donor in good health.

The chain recombines TRBV10-1 with TRBJ2-7; D may correspond to TRBD1 or TRBD2 (5 bases each). V dropped 0 bases and J dropped 5 bases, with 11 bases sitting between them. The CDR3 is 14 amino acids. Germline loops: CDR1 WNHNN, CDR2 SYGVQD (reference sequence). The CDR3 loop reads CASSESIRGHEQYF. The CDR3 bases are TGCGCCAGCAGTGAGTCGATCCGGGGCCACGAGCAGTACTTC.

The chain has TRBV19 and TRBJ1-3, with no clear D. The CDR3 is 15 residues long. Trimming removed 5 bases at V and 4 bases at J, with 15 bases between. CDR1 is LNHDA and CDR2 is SQIVND in the germline V gene (reference sequence). CDR3 nucleotides: TGTGCCAGTAGTTTTGTCGGCTCGTACGGAAACACCATATATTTT. Amino acid sequence: CASSFVGSYGNTIYF. Full variable domain (rest looked up from reference TRBV19 and TRBJ1-3): DGGITQSPKYLFRKEGQNVTLSCEQNLNHDAMYWYRQDPGQGLRLIYYSQIVNDFQKGDIAEGYSVSREKKESFPLTVTSAQKNPTAFYLCASSFVGSYGNTIYFGEGSWLTVV.

This clone was seen a few times. This rearrangement joins TRBV30 to TRBJ1-1; D remains ambiguous. The CDR3 covers 11 residues. Germline CDR1 is GTSNPN and CDR2 is SVGIG (reference sequence). Trimming removed 2 bases at V and 11 bases at J, with 12 bases between. This chain's CDR3 is CAWSPTREAFF. The CDR3 DNA reads as TGTGCCTGGAGTCCGACGAGGGAGGCTTTCTTT.

The J gene is TRBJ2-5, the V gene TRBV2; TRBD1 agrees at 10 bases. The length of the CDR3 is 14 residues. Germline CDR1 and CDR2: SNHLY and FYNNEI. V shed 6 bases, J shed 2 bases, and the junction held 3 bases outside the gene matches. The CDR3 sequence: CASSRDRGQETQYF. CDR3 bases: TGTGCCAGCAGCCGGGACAGGGGTCAAGAGACCCAGTACTTC. The entire variable domain, with the rest obtained from reference TRBV2 and TRBJ2-5, is as follows: EPEVTQTPSHQVTQMGQEVILRCVPISNHLYFYWYRQILGQKVEFLVSFYNNEISEKSEIFDDQFSVERPDGSNFTLKIRSTKLEDSAMYFCASSRDRGQETQYFGPGTRLLVL.

The rearrangement uses TRBV11-2 and TRBJ2-5; maybe TRBD2 (6 bases). The germline V gene has CDR1 SGHAT and CDR2 FQNNGV. CDR3 length: 15 amino acids. Deletions cut 5 bases from V and 2 bases from J, with 15 bases between. CDR3 region: CASSPSRGGQETQYF. CDR3 in DNA: TGTGCCAGCAGCCCCTCGCGGGGAGGACAAGAGACCCAGTACTTC.

This clone was recorded only once. The chain recombines TRBV5-1 with TRBJ2-6; D assignment may be TRBD1 or TRBD2 (6 bases each). The CDR3 covers 18 residues. Germline V gene lookup returns CDR1 SGHRS and CDR2 YFSETQ. Trimming cost V 5 bases and J 0 bases, with 18 bases left between them. CDR3 nucleotides: TGCGCCAGCAGTCCCAAAGGGGGGCCCGTCTCTGGGGCCAACGTCCTGACTTTC. It is translated as CASSPKGGPVSGANVLTF.

The rearrangement joins TRBV19 to TRBJ1-5; 7 bases line up with TRBD1. The CDR3 is 15 amino acids. Germline CDR1 reads LNHDA; CDR2 reads SQIVND (reference sequence). V shed 4 bases and J 3 bases; nucleotides not matched to a gene: 6. Written as DNA, the CDR3 is TGTGCCAGTAGTAGAGAGGACAGGTACAATCAGCCCCAGCATTTT. Encoded protein: CASSREDRYNQPQHF.

J is TRBJ1-2 and V is TRBV20-1, with D maybe TRBD1 (5 bases). The ends were cut back, 5 bases at V and 9 bases at J, with 13 bases in the middle. Germline CDR1 and CDR2: DFQATT and SNEGSKA (reference sequence). The CDR3 spans 11 residues. CDR3 in DNA: TGCAGTGCTTCCCCTCGGGGCAGCTACACCTTC. Encoded protein: CSASPRGSYTF.

The V and J genes are TRBV6-5 and TRBJ2-3; D is possibly TRBD1 or TRBD2 (5 bases each). The CDR3 is made up of 13 amino acids. Trimming took 2 bases from V and 5 from J, leaving 8 bases between them. Germline CDR1 and CDR2: MNHEY and SVGAGI. The CDR3 nucleotides read TGTGCCAGCAGTTACCTGAGGGGAGATACGCAGTATTTT. This codes for CASSYLRGDTQYF.

The chain links TRBV4-1 to TRBJ1-5; D call uncertain. Per germline, CDR1 MGHRA and CDR2 YSYEKL. Trimming stripped 1 base from V and 2 bases from J, with 15 bases between. There are 17 residues in the CDR3. CDR3 residues: CASSQAVDTKGNQPQHF. The CDR3 DNA reads TGCGCCAGCAGCCAAGCTGTAGACACGAAGGGCAATCAGCCCCAGCATTTT.

The V and J genes are TRBV5-1 and TRBJ2-1; possible D gene TRBD1, 5 bases. The CDR3 has 15 amino acids. CDR1 is SGHRS and CDR2 is YFSETQ in the germline V gene. Trimming removed 3 bases at V and 9 bases at J, with 19 bases between. CDR3 in amino acids: CASSSTGERTSEQFF. The DNA for the CDR3 is TGCGCCAGCAGCTCTACAGGAGAGAGGACAAGTGAGCAGTTCTTC. Combining the CDR3 with reference TRBV5-1 and TRBJ2-1 gives the whole variable domain KAGVTQTPRYLIKTRGQQVTLSCSPISGHRSVSWYQQTPGQGLQFLFEYFSETQRNKGNFPGRFSGRQFSNSRSEMNVSTLELGDSALYLCASSSTGERTSEQFFGPGTRLTVL.

This clone was seen only once. The gene calls are TRBV7-2 and TRBJ2-3; D unclear. The CDR3 totals 14 residues. Germline V gene lookup returns CDR1 SGHTA and CDR2 FQGNSA. Deletions cut 3 bases from V and 4 bases from J, with 11 bases between. CDR3 amino acids: CASSFQVVADTQYF. The CDR3 DNA reads as TGTGCCAGCAGCTTTCAGGTGGTTGCAGATACGCAGTATTTT.

This chain links TRBV5-6 with TRBJ2-7, with D maybe TRBD1 (5 bases). From germline, CDR1 is SGHDT and CDR2 YYEEEE. The CDR3 spans 15 residues. The V and J ends lost 0 bases and 0 bases respectively, with 10 bases between them. CDR3 nucleotide sequence: TGTGCCAGCAGCTTGGGACAGCCAAGCTCCTACGAGCAGTACTTC. Encoded protein: CASSLGQPSSYEQYF.

V is TRBV29-1 and J is TRBJ1-2; D not resolved. Deletions cut 3 bases from V and 0 bases from J, with 8 bases between. This CDR3 region has 13 residues. CDR1 SQVTM and CDR2 ANQGSEA come from the germline V gene. The CDR3 DNA reads as TGCAGCGTTGAGGAGGTTACTAACTATGGCTACACCTTC. Encoded protein: CSVEEVTNYGYTF.

The chain recombines TRBV7-2 with TRBJ2-7, with 9 bases lining up with TRBD1. CDR3 length: 13 residues. Germline CDR1 SGHTA, CDR2 FQGNSA. V shed 5 bases, J shed 4 bases, and the junction held 3 bases outside the gene matches. The chain's CDR3 is CASSRDRDYEQYF. In DNA, the CDR3 is TGTGCCAGCAGCCGGGACAGGGATTACGAGCAGTACTTC.

This chain uses TRBV27 with TRBJ2-5; a weak D match, TRBD1 (6 bases). The V and J ends lost 6 bases and 1 base respectively, with 18 bases between them. Germline CDR1 is MNHEY and CDR2 is SMNVEV (reference sequence). The CDR3 loop spans 16 amino acids. CDR3 sequence (DNA): TGTGCCAGCAGCCCCACCTTAACAGGGCGCCAAGAGACCCAGTACTTC. It encodes CASSPTLTGRQETQYF.

J is TRBJ1-1 and V is TRBV19; TRBD1 aligns across 11 bases. The J segment lost 1 base and the V segment lost 6 bases, leaving 4 bases of the junction unmatched. CDR1 is LNHDA, CDR2 SQIVND, per germline (reference sequence). The CDR3 contains 15 residues. CDR3 bases: TGTGCCAGTAGCCGGACAGGGGGCAGGAACACTGAAGCTTTCTTT. The encoded protein is CASSRTGGRNTEAFF.

This clone appeared a single time. V usage is TRBV6-1 and J usage is TRBJ1-1, with a weak D call TRBD1 (5 bases). Germline loops: CDR1 MNHNS, CDR2 SASEGT. With 7 bases removed from V and 3 bases from J, the gap between germline ends came to 12 bases. CDR3 length: 13 amino acids. CDR3 DNA: TGTGCCAGCACCCCTCAGGGTTACACTGAAGCTTTCTTT. Protein: CASTPQGYTEAFF.

This clone was seen just once. This chain uses TRBV6-6 with TRBJ2-3, with D possibly being TRBD2 (6 bases). CDR1 and CDR2 (germline): MNHNY, SVGAGI (reference sequence). Trimming removed 10 bases at V and 5 bases at J, with 13 bases between. This CDR3 has 12 amino acids. The DNA of the CDR3 is TGTGCCACTGGGGGGTCCCAAGATACGCAGTATTTT. It specifies CATGGSQDTQYF.

The chain carries TRBV4-1 and TRBJ2-7; D is unresolved. CDR3 length: 15 amino acids. Trimming shortened V by 1 base and J by 0 bases, and 10 bases separated the two germline ends. Germline CDR1 is MGHRA and CDR2 is YSYEKL. CDR3 sequence: CASSQVVSSSYEQYF. CDR3 sequence (DNA): TGCGCCAGCAGCCAAGTGGTCTCGAGCTCCTACGAGCAGTACTTC.

The V call is TRBV7-2, the J call TRBJ1-1; no definite D call. The V end was cut by 2 bases, the J end by 6 bases, with 10 bases between. CDR3 size: 13 residues. The V gene's germline CDR1 is SGHTA and CDR2 FQGNSA. CDR3 residues: CASSLRPDAEAFF. CDR3 nucleotide sequence: TGTGCCAGCAGCTTAAGACCAGACGCTGAAGCTTTCTTT.

The J gene is TRBJ2-2, the V gene TRBV19; D gene unclear. Germline V gene data show CDR1 as LNHDA and CDR2 as SQIVND (reference sequence). The CDR3 totals 14 residues. V lost 5 bases, J lost 2 bases, and 9 bases lay in between. The CDR3 DNA reads TGTGCCAGTAGTGCCTCGGCTAACACCGGGGAGCTGTTTTTT. It encodes CASSASANTGELFF.

This clone was counted a single time. The chain recombines TRBV19 with TRBJ2-7; 10 bases map to TRBD1. Trimming cost V 3 bases and J 3 bases; bases outside gene matches: 8. Germline V gene data show CDR1 as LNHDA and CDR2 as SQIVND (reference sequence). CDR3 size: 16 residues. In DNA, the CDR3 is TGTGCCAGTAGTATGGGGCAGGGACAGGGGATCTACGAGCAGTACTTC. Its translation: CASSMGQGQGIYEQYF.

The V call is TRBV7-6, the J call TRBJ1-4, with D tentatively TRBD1 (5 bases). Trimming removed 5 bases from V and 5 bases from J, with 12 bases in between. The CDR3 covers 14 residues. The germline V gene encodes CDR1 SGHVS and CDR2 FNYEAQ. CDR3 in DNA: TGTGCCAGCAGCCTAAACTGGGGCAATGAAAAACTGTTTTTT. Translating it yields CASSLNWGNEKLFF.

V is TRBV2 and J is TRBJ1-2, with 12 positions matching TRBD1. V lost 6 bases to trimming and J lost 8 bases; unmatched junction nucleotides: 4. Germline V gene sequence: CDR1 SNHLY, CDR2 FYNNEI. This CDR3 comprises 13 residues. The CDR3 is CASRPGTGGGYTF. The CDR3 nucleotides read TGTGCCAGCAGGCCCGGGACAGGGGGCGGCTACACCTTC.

The CDR3 spells CASSFKLAEHNEQFF. CDR3 bases: TGTGCCAGCAGCTTTAAACTAGCAGAGCACAATGAGCAGTTCTTC. The genes are TRBV5-4 and TRBJ2-1; a weak D match, TRBD2 (6 bases). Trimming cost V 2 bases and J 5 bases, with 14 bases left between them. Germline lookup yields CDR1 SGHNT and CDR2 YYREEE (reference sequence). The CDR3 runs 15 residues.

This clone occurred once. The chain combines TRBV18 with TRBJ2-7; 11 bases are a match to TRBD1. V gave up 2 bases and J gave up 2 bases; unmatched junction bases: 8. In germline, CDR1 is KGHSH, CDR2 LQKENI. This CDR3 contains 17 residues. The CDR3 DNA is TGTGCCAGCTCACCAGCAGCCCGGGACAGGGGGACCTACGAGCAGTACTTC. It encodes CASSPAARDRGTYEQYF.

This clone was seen more than once but under ten times. This sequence joins TRBV19 and TRBJ2-7; TRBD1 agrees at 9 bases. Germline loops: CDR1 LNHDA, CDR2 SQIVND (reference sequence). Trimming at V came to 5 bases and at J to 1 base, leaving 6 bases not matched to a gene. The CDR3 is 15 amino acids. The CDR3, as DNA: TGTGCCAGTAGTTCGCCCGGGACAGGGTCCTACGAGCAGTACTTC. This translates into CASSSPGTGSYEQYF. Full variable domain (missing parts from reference TRBV19 and TRBJ2-7): DGGITQSPKYLFRKEGQNVTLSCEQNLNHDAMYWYRQDPGQGLRLIYYSQIVNDFQKGDIAEGYSVSREKKESFPLTVTSAQKNPTAFYLCASSSPGTGSYEQYFGPGTRLTVT.

This chain uses TRBV6-1 with TRBJ2-6; TRBD1 agrees at 7 bases. This CDR3 has 17 amino acids. In germline, CDR1 is MNHNS, CDR2 SASEGT. The V gene end was trimmed by 2 bases and the J gene end by 4 bases; junction bases not matched to a gene: 8. The DNA of the CDR3 is TGTGCCAGCAGTGAACTGAGACAGGGTTCCGGGGCCAACGTCCTGACTTTC. Translating it yields CASSELRQGSGANVLTF.

The chain links TRBV19 to TRBJ2-5; a possible D gene is TRBD2 (5 bases). Germline CDR1 is LNHDA and CDR2 is SQIVND (reference sequence). This CDR3 has 15 amino acids. V lost 4 bases, J lost 1 base, and 13 bases lay in between. CDR3 in DNA: TGTGCCAGTAGTAGAGGGCCCTCGCTCCAAGAGACCCAGTACTTC. This sequence encodes CASSRGPSLQETQYF.